A selection of T cell receptor beta chains follows, all from one sample in a study of blood T cell repertoires in COVID-19. Profiling relied on immunoSEQ multiplex PCR, and the TCRdb table lists in-frame clones only, not all of them. Among around 200,000 clones listed, about 85% were seen once. The source material was peripheral blood. These receptors originate from a woman at least 80 years old with acute or convalescent COVID-19. Each CDR3 is given with its conserved first and last residue. The D gene is left open where the match is weak. Size values are once, few and many counts, or a class for expanded clones, and some rows have none.

>TRBD2|TRBV9|TRBJ2-5|NA
TGTGCCAGCAGCGTAAATAGCGGGGCCCAAGAGACCCAGTACTTC
CASSVNSGAQETQYF
>NA|TRBV9|TRBJ2-1|NA
TGTGCCAGCAGCACCCCCCTAGACAATGAGCAGTTCTTC
CASSTPLDNEQFF
>NA|TRBV5-6|TRBJ2-5|NA
TGTGCCAGCAGCTTAGGGAGACAAGAGACCCAGTACTTC
CASSLGRQETQYF
>TRBD1|TRBV29-1|TRBJ2-7|NA
TGCAGCGTGGGACAGGGCGAGCAGTACTTC
CSVGQGEQYF
>NA|TRBV3-1/TRBV3-2|TRBJ1-1|NA
TGTGCCAGCAGCCAAACCTCGGGAGGGGGATTTGAAGCTTTCTTT
CASSQTSGGGFEAFF
>TRBD2|TRBV6-2/TRBV6-3|TRBJ2-5|NA
TGTGCCAGCAGTTACTCTGGCGGGGGTCCACAAGAGACCCAGTACTTC
CASSYSGGGPQETQYF
>TRBD2|TRBV3-1/TRBV3-2|TRBJ2-1|many
TGTGCCAGCAGCCCCCTCGGGGGGGGAGGAGGTGAGCAGTTCTTC
CASSPLGGGGGEQFF
>TRBD1|TRBV2|TRBJ1-1|NA
TGTGCCAGCAGTGCAGACAGGGGGCCGAACACTGAAGCTTTCTTT
CASSADRGPNTEAFF
>NA|TRBV7-2|TRBJ2-2|NA
TGTGCCAGCAGCTCACGCCAGGGGACCGGGGAGCTGTTTTTT
CASSSRQGTGELFF
>NA|TRBV6-1|TRBJ1-1|few
TGTGCCAGCAGTGAGCACAGAGTTGAAGCTTTCTTT
CASSEHRVEAFF
>NA|TRBV2|TRBJ1-6|NA
TGTGCCAGCAGTAGAATAGGGGGTAATTCACCCCTCCACTTT
CASSRIGGNSPLHF
>TRBD1|TRBV5-1|TRBJ2-3|once
TGCGCCAGCACCGATACAGGGGGCGCAGATACGCAGTATTTT
CASTDTGGADTQYF
>NA|TRBV5-4|TRBJ1-1|once
TGTGCCAGCAGCTTGGGAAACTTGAACACTGAAGCTTTCTTT
CASSLGNLNTEAFF
>TRBD1|TRBV27|TRBJ1-5|once
TGTGCCAGCAGTTTATCTGGGACAGGGGGCGGTAAGAATCAGCCCCAGCATTTT
CASSLSGTGGGKNQPQHF
>TRBD2|TRBV25-1|TRBJ2-2|NA
TGTGCCAGCAGTTTGACTAGCGGACATACCGGGGAGCTGTTTTTT
CASSLTSGHTGELFF
>NA|TRBV12-3/TRBV12-4|TRBJ2-3|NA
TGTGCCAGCAGGGCTGTCCAGGATACGCAGTATTTT
CASRAVQDTQYF
>TRBD2|TRBV18|TRBJ2-2|NA
TGTGCCAGCTCACCACGCCCGGGGGGGAACACCGGGGAGCTGTTTTTT
CASSPRPGGNTGELFF
>TRBD1|TRBV11-2|TRBJ1-4|NA
TGTGCCAGCAGCTTAGGGACAGGGGGTAATGAAAAACTGTTTTTT
CASSLGTGGNEKLFF
>TRBD1|TRBV5-6|TRBJ2-3|NA
TGTGCCAGCAGCTGGCCGGGACAGGGGGAGGATACGCAGTATTTT
CASSWPGQGEDTQYF
>NA|TRBV7-2|TRBJ1-2|NA
TGTGCCAGCAGCTTAGACTCTGTTAGTCCTTATGGCTACACCTTC
CASSLDSVSPYGYTF
>NA|TRBV4-1|TRBJ1-5|NA
TGCGCCAGCAGCCAAGATCGGAGACAGCCCCAGCATTTT
CASSQDRRQPQHF
>NA|TRBV24-1|TRBJ1-2|NA
TGTGCCACCAGTGACGGGGAACACGAAGGCTACACCTTC
CATSDGEHEGYTF
>NA|TRBV5-1|TRBJ2-7|NA
TGCGCCAGCAGCCCTGGACAGCACTACGAGCAGTACTTC
CASSPGQHYEQYF
>TRBD2|TRBV5-4|TRBJ2-3|NA
TGTGCCAGCAGCTCGACTTTAGCGGGAGGGGCAGATACGCAGTATTTT
CASSSTLAGGADTQYF
>NA|TRBV6-5|TRBJ1-4|NA
TGTGCCAGCAGTCGAACTGCAACTAATGAAAAACTGTTTTTT
CASSRTATNEKLFF
>TRBD1|TRBV9|TRBJ1-3|NA
TGTGCCAGCAGCGTCGACAGGGGGTCCTCTGGAAACACCATATATTTT
CASSVDRGSSGNTIYF
>TRBD2|TRBV6-5|TRBJ2-5|NA
TGTGCCAGCAGTTACGGGGTAGCGGGGGGTTGGGAGACCCAGTACTTC
CASSYGVAGGWETQYF
>NA|TRBV6-7|TRBJ2-4|few
TGTGCCAGCCTCCGGGGTCCCAAAAACATTCAGTACTTC
CASLRGPKNIQYF
>NA|TRBV4-3|TRBJ1-2|NA
TGCGCCAGCAGCCAAGAGTCGATAGCTAACTATGGCTACACCTTC
CASSQESIANYGYTF
>TRBD2|TRBV7-8|TRBJ2-2|NA
TGTGCCAGCAGCTTTTGGCGGGGGGGCATCGGGGAGCTGTTTTTT
CASSFWRGGIGELFF
>NA|TRBV19|TRBJ1-2|NA
TGTGCCAGTAACCACGTACAGGGCCATGGCTACACCTTC
CASNHVQGHGYTF
>TRBD1|TRBV4-3|TRBJ2-1|few
TGCGCCAGCAGCCAAGGGGACAGGGGCGAGTACAATGAGCAGTTCTTC
CASSQGDRGEYNEQFF
>NA|TRBV30|TRBJ2-3|NA
TGTGCCTGGAGCCTAGGGGCGGGGATCACAGATACGCAGTATTTT
CAWSLGAGITDTQYF
>TRBD1|TRBV6-2/TRBV6-3|TRBJ1-2|NA
TGTGCCAGCAACCCGACAGGGATGAGCGGCTACACCTTC
CASNPTGMSGYTF
>NA|TRBV6-1|TRBJ2-7|NA
TGTGCCAGCAGTGACCGGAGGGAGCAGTACTTC
CASSDRREQYF
>NA|TRBV7-6|TRBJ1-5|NA
TGTGCCAGCAGCTTATCCGGGGGTACAAATCAGCCCCAGCATTTT
CASSLSGGTNQPQHF
>TRBD1|TRBV13|TRBJ2-6|NA
TGTGCCAGCAGCCCCGGGACAGGGGGGATCTCTGGGGCCAACGTCCTGACTTTC
CASSPGTGGISGANVLTF
>NA|TRBV28|TRBJ2-1|NA
TGTGCCAGCAGCCTCGACCAGGGTCCCAGAGAGCAGTTCTTC
CASSLDQGPREQFF
>NA|TRBV27|TRBJ1-2|NA
TGTGCCAGCAGCCCCTTCGGGGGTCTTAACTATGGCTACACCTTC
CASSPFGGLNYGYTF
>TRBD1|TRBV12-3/TRBV12-4|TRBJ1-2|NA
TGTGCCAGCAGGCCGGACAGGGTTTATGGCTACACCTTC
CASRPDRVYGYTF
>TRBD2|TRBV7-7|TRBJ2-2|NA
TGTGCCAGCAGCTCGAGCCCGGGACTAGCCTCGAACACCGGGGAGCTGTTTTTT
CASSSSPGLASNTGELFF
>NA|TRBV18|TRBJ1-6|NA
TGTGCCAGCTCACCTTCGGACAGTAATTCACCCCTCCACTTT
CASSPSDSNSPLHF
>TRBD1|TRBV24-1|TRBJ1-5|NA
TGTGCCACCAGTCGGGACAGTAGCAATCAGCCCCAGCATTTT
CATSRDSSNQPQHF
>TRBD2|TRBV5-4|TRBJ2-7|NA
TGTGCCAGCATGATTGGAGGGACTAGCGGCTACGAGCAGTACTTC
CASMIGGTSGYEQYF
>NA|TRBV2|TRBJ1-2|NA
TGTGCCAGCAGTGAAGGCGGCGCTACGGCCTTC
CASSEGGATAF
>NA|TRBV7-8|TRBJ2-7|NA
TGTGCCAGCAGCTTTAGCCAGGGCCCCTACGAGCAGTACTTC
CASSFSQGPYEQYF
>TRBD1|TRBV5-1|TRBJ1-2|once
TGCGCCAGCAGCTTGGCACCGGGACAGGGGGCAGGCGGCTACACCTTC
CASSLAPGQGAGGYTF
>NA|TRBV7-9|TRBJ1-2|NA
TGTGCCAGCAGCTTAGCAAGGTCTCGGGAAGGCTACACCTTC
CASSLARSREGYTF
>NA|TRBV6-2/TRBV6-3|TRBJ2-5|NA
TGTGCCAGCAGTTTTGTCTCCCTGGGAACGGGGGAGACCCAGTACTTC
CASSFVSLGTGETQYF
>TRBD2|TRBV7-4|TRBJ2-3|NA
TGTGCCAGCAGCTTATTTGAACTAGCGGGGTATTCAGATACGCAGTATTTT
CASSLFELAGYSDTQYF
>NA|TRBV4-3|TRBJ1-2|NA
TGCGCCAGCAGCCAAGAGTGGGTGACGGAGGGCTACACCTTC
CASSQEWVTEGYTF
>NA|TRBV5-1|TRBJ1-6|NA
TGCGCCAGCAGCTTGTCAAGAGATTCACCCCTCCACTTT
CASSLSRDSPLHF
>NA|TRBV5-4|TRBJ2-5|NA
TGTGCCAGCAGCTTGGCCGGGAGTGTGGAGACCCAGTACTTC
CASSLAGSVETQYF
>TRBD2|TRBV11-3|TRBJ2-7|NA
TGTGCCAGCAGCTCCCGATCTGGGAGGGAACCCTACGAGCAGTACTTC
CASSSRSGREPYEQYF